Listed below are T cell receptor beta chains from one sample, sequenced in a study of response to subunit inactivated influenza vaccine. Via MiXCR, TCRdb re-called the RT-PCR reads, giving one row per CDR3 protein. Among approximately 570,000 distinct CDR3 sequences, about 8% were seen once, and the ten largest hold over 10%. The source material was PBMCs from blood, sampled around 2 years after vaccination. These receptors came from a man between 50 and 75 years old who received an inactivated influenza vaccine. CDR3s include the opening cysteine and the closing phenylalanine or tryptophan. A D gene is named only where the DNA matches it firmly. Size is stated for part of the rows, as once, few or many counts, or as a class when the clone is expanded.

V,size,D,J,CDR3,DNA
TRBV2,few,TRBD2,TRBJ2-1,CASSEPPGLAVNEQFF,TGTGCCAGCAGTGAGCCTCCGGGACTAGCAGTCAATGAGCAGTTCTTC
TRBV20-1,NA,TRBD2,TRBJ2-7,CSATDRRTSGNYEQYF,TGCAGTGCAACCGATCGGAGGACTAGCGGGAACTACGAGCAGTACTTC
TRBV4-3,few,TRBD1,TRBJ2-7,CASSQDGTGARNEQYF,TGCGCCAGCAGCCAAGATGGGACAGGGGCAAGGAACGAGCAGTACTTC
TRBV20-1,NA,TRBD2,TRBJ2-1,CSARVSSGSVNQFF,TGCAGTGCTAGAGTTTCGAGCGGGAGCGTAAATCAGTTCTTC
TRBV28,few,TRBD1,TRBJ1-5,CASTAIQGGFRGQPQHF,TGTGCCAGCACCGCCATACAGGGGGGGTTCAGGGGTCAGCCCCAGCATTTT
TRBV2,few,TRBD1,TRBJ1-5,CASRRQGGQPQHF,TGTGCCAGCAGGAGACAGGGCGGTCAGCCCCAGCATTTT
TRBV3-1,few,TRBD2,TRBJ2-3,CASSQLGGRTSTDTQYF,TGTGCCAGCAGCCAACTGGGGGGGAGGACTAGCACAGATACGCAGTATTTT
TRBV4-3,few,TRBD1,TRBJ2-7,CASSQEPGQAYEQYF,TGCGCCAGCAGCCAGGAACCGGGACAGGCATACGAGCAGTACTTC
TRBV7-2,NA,NA,TRBJ2-3,CASSLGITADTQYF,TGTGCCAGCAGCTTGGGAATAACGGCAGATACGCAGTATTTT
TRBV27,NA,NA,TRBJ2-3,CASSIGTYGDTQYF,TGTGCCAGCAGTATCGGGACGTACGGGGATACGCAGTATTTT
TRBV15,few,NA,TRBJ2-1,CATSYDTHNEQFF,TGTGCCACCAGCTACGACACCCACAATGAGCAGTTCTTC
TRBV7-6,NA,NA,TRBJ2-5,CASSLNQAETQYF,TGTGCCAGCAGCTTAAACCAGGCAGAGACCCAGTACTTC
TRBV20-1,NA,TRBD2,TRBJ2-3,CSARDYLAGGVSTDTQYF,TGCAGTGCTAGAGATTATCTAGCGGGGGGGGTTAGCACAGATACGCAGTATTTT
TRBV20-1,many,TRBD1,TRBJ1-2,CSARDRGNYGYTF,TGCAGTGCAAGGGACAGGGGTAACTATGGCTACACCTTC